This T cell receptor beta chain was captured in a study of blood T cell repertoires in COVID-19. Study at large: Donors in the United States, Italy and Spain gave samples during acute or convalescent COVID-19. T cells, B-cell-depleted T cells, or PBMCs supplied cDNA or gDNA.

Per germline, CDR1 SGHRS and CDR2 YFSETQ. The junction had 12 bases not matched to a gene; V was cut back by 3 bases and J by 8 bases. This CDR3 has 15 residues. This clone was observed once. Authors' processing steps: Researchers report that nucleated cell counts were estimated from reference gene primer amplification. Method: immunoSEQ multiplex PCR; TCRdb's copy keeps in-frame clones and lacks some. V, J and clone size are those of that table, while D and trimming were read from the DNA. This table holds fewer than 100,000 clones, approximately 86% found once. The TCR was taken from a man in his fifties or sixties with acute or convalescent COVID-19. The specimen was peripheral blood. This chain uses TRBV5-1 with TRBJ1-2; 8 nucleotides agree with TRBD1. The CDR3: CASSYGQGPAAGYTF. The CDR3 DNA reads as TGCGCCAGCAGCTATGGACAGGGCCCGGCGGCAGGCTACACCTTC.